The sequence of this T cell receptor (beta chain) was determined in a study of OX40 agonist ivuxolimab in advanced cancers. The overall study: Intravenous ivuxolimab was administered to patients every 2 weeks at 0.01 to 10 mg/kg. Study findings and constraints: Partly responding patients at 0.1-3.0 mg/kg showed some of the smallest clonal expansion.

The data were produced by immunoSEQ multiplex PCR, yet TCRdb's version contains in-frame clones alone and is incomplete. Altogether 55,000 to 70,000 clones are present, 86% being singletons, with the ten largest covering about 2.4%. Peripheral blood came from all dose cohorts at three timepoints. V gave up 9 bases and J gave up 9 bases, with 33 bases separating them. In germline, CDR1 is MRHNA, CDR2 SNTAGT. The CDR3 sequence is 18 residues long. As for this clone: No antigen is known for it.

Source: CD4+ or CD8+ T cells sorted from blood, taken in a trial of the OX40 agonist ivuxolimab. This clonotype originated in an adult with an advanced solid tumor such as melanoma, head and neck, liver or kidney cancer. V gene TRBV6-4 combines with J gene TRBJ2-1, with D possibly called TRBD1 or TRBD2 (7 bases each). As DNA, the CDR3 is TGTGCCAGTACGGGGGGCGAACTCAAAGGGGAGAGACAGGGTGAGCAGTTCTTC. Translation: CASTGGELKGERQGEQFF.